This TCR beta chain appears in the sequencing data of a study of blood T cell repertoires in COVID-19. Study details: PBMCs, B-cell-depleted T cells, or T cells provided the cDNA or gDNA that made up the material.

The germline V gene has CDR1 MDHEN and CDR2 SYDVKM. V was trimmed by 7 bases and J by 1 base, leaving 10 bases between them. CDR3 size: 13 residues. Only in-frame clones appear in the TCRdb table, and some are missing; sequencing was by immunoSEQ multiplex PCR. The table lists around 30,000 clones, roughly four fifths of them singletons. A single count supports this clone. The receptor's source is a human donor in a cohort sampled during active COVID-19. This chain connects TRBV28 to TRBJ1-1, with D perhaps matching TRBD1 (6 bases). Material: peripheral blood. CDR3 region: CASTWGPNTEAFF. The CDR3 DNA follows: TGTGCCAGCACCTGGGGGCCGAACACTGAAGCTTTCTTT.